The clone carrying this T cell receptor (beta chain) was seen a handful of times. This sample was included in a study of T-cell reconstitution after alpha-beta-depleted transplantation in children. Unique molecular identifiers tagged the TCRbeta library. TCRdb re-called the PCR reads with MiXCR, one entry per CDR3 protein. The sample lists around 300,000 distinct CDR3 sequences, about a quarter occurring once. The CDR3 has 14 amino acids. Germline CDR1 SGHRS, CDR2 YFSETQ. Trimming cost V 2 bases and J 11 bases; bases outside gene matches: 12. The sequencing here drew on PBMCs, mostly from graft donor cells, taken 180 days after TCRalphabeta/CD19-depleted stem cell transplant. This TCR derives from a male patient between 10 and 17 years old who had a stem cell transplant for acute lymphoblastic leukemia, so the T cells may come from the graft donor. The V and J genes are TRBV5-1 and TRBJ1-1; 7 nucleotides line up with TRBD1. Here the CDR3 DNA reads TGCGCCAGCAGCTTTTCACAGGGGCCTCCCCCCGCTTTCTTT. Encoded protein: CASSFSQGPPPAFF.